The T cell receptor beta chain under discussion was sequenced for a study of blood T cell repertoires in COVID-19. About the research overall: Sites across the United States, Italy and Spain contributed samples from acute and convalescent COVID-19.

The germline CDR1 and CDR2 sequences are SQVTM and ANQGSEA. J was trimmed by 0 bases and V by 3 bases; bases with no gene match: 6. The CDR3 covers 18 residues. Clones were sequenced by immunoSEQ multiplex PCR, and TCRdb holds only the in-frame ones, with some missing. The sample records 300,000 to 500,000 clones, 88% being singletons. Participant ages covered 18 to 89 years across about two dozen US areas. Clinical history as reported by participants underpinned cohort assignment. Specimen: PBMCs or T cells enriched from blood (not recorded which). The rearrangement joins TRBV29-1 to TRBJ2-3; 16 bases line up with TRBD2. This sequence was found in a woman in her twenties or thirties with acute COVID-19. The CDR3 DNA reads TGCAGCGTTGAGGCGGGACTAGCGGGGGGGCCTAGCACAGATACGCAGTATTTT. Its translation is CSVEAGLAGGPSTDTQYF.